The next 15 T cell receptor beta chains were all read from a single sample in a study of T cell responses to AZD1222 COVID-19 vaccine. Produced via immunoSEQ multiplex PCR; TCRdb's table is partial and in-frame only. Among over 110,000 clones listed, roughly 92% were seen once. This specimen consisted of peripheral blood, obtained 28 days after the second AZD1222 dose. These receptors all come from an adult who received the AZD1222 COVID-19 vaccine.

The chain has TRBV6-2 or TRBV6-3 and TRBJ1-5; 7 positions agree with TRBD1. The CDR3 loop spans 13 amino acids. CDR1 and CDR2 from the germline V gene are MNHEY and SVGEGT. V was clipped by 4 bases and J by 6 bases; unmatched bases: 3. CDR3 DNA sequence: TGTGCCAGCAGTTCCACAGGGGCTCAGCCCCAGCATTTT. It is translated as CASSSTGAQPQHF.

Sample share makes this clone medium-sized (0.01 to 0.1%). The rearrangement joins TRBV6-6 to TRBJ1-1, with TRBD1 as a possible D gene (5 bases). V was shortened by 0 bases and J by 3 bases, with 14 bases between the two germline ends. Germline V gene sequence: CDR1 MNHNY, CDR2 SVGAGI (reference sequence). This CDR3 contains 16 residues. The CDR3 sequence is CASSYSRLGVDTEAFF. As DNA, the CDR3 is TGTGCCAGCAGTTACTCGAGGTTGGGGGTAGACACTGAAGCTTTCTTT.

V usage is TRBV19 and J usage is TRBJ1-1, with 10 positions matching TRBD1. The germline CDR1 and CDR2 sequences are LNHDA and SQIVND (reference sequence). This CDR3 spans 15 amino acids. The junction had 3 bases not matched to a gene; V was cut back by 1 base and J by 4 bases. CDR3 loop: CASSIGDRGGTEAFF. The CDR3 DNA reads as TGTGCCAGTAGTATAGGGGACAGGGGTGGCACTGAAGCTTTCTTT.

The chain has TRBV29-1 and TRBJ1-2; 7 bases match TRBD1. V gave up 1 base and J gave up 1 base; unmatched junction bases: 6. From germline, CDR1 is SQVTM and CDR2 ANQGSEA. The CDR3 has 15 amino acids. The CDR3 DNA is TGCAGCGTTGAAGGAACAGGGGCCGTTAACTATGGCTACACCTTC. This gives the protein CSVEGTGAVNYGYTF. Together with reference TRBV29-1 and TRBJ1-2, the CDR3 gives the full variable domain: SAVISQKPSRDICQRGTSLTIQCQVDSQVTMMFWYRQQPGQSLTLIATANQGSEATYESGFVIDKFPISRPNLTFSTLTVSNMSPEDSSIYLCSVEGTGAVNYGYTFGSGTRLTVV.

V gene TRBV28 combines with J gene TRBJ2-2; D tentatively reads TRBD1 or TRBD2 (5 bases each). Trimming removed 3 bases from V and 6 bases from J, with 8 bases in between. This CDR3 has 13 amino acids. The germline CDR1 and CDR2 sequences are MDHEN and SYDVKM. This chain's CDR3 is CASSLRGAGELFF. For the CDR3, the DNA is TGTGCCAGCAGTTTGAGAGGGGCCGGGGAGCTGTTTTTT. The full variable domain, with the rest looked up from reference TRBV28 and TRBJ2-2, is DVKVTQSSRYLVKRTGEKVFLECVQDMDHENMFWYRQDPGLGLRLIYFSYDVKMKEKGDIPEGYSVSREKKERFSLILESASTNQTSMYLCASSLRGAGELFFGEGSRLTVL.

This sequence joins TRBV7-2 and TRBJ2-1; TRBD2 matches 9 bases. The CDR3 is 15 amino acids. Germline V gives CDR1 SGHTA, CDR2 FQGNSA. V lost 7 bases, J lost 6 bases, and 10 bases stayed unmatched. CDR3 sequence (DNA): TGTGCCAGCAAGTCGCGGGGGGGGTCATCCAATGAGCAGTTCTTC. Residues: CASKSRGGSSNEQFF.

The chain carries TRBV7-8 and TRBJ1-3; a weak D match, TRBD1 (6 bases). The CDR3 covers 15 residues. With 5 bases removed from V and 3 bases from J, the gap between germline ends came to 14 bases. CDR1 is SGHVS, CDR2 FQNEAQ, per germline. The CDR3 nucleotides read TGTGCCAGCAGCCCGACAGGTTTAGTTGGAAACACCATATATTTT. Its translation is CASSPTGLVGNTIYF.

The chain combines TRBV4-3 with TRBJ2-3, with 13 positions matching TRBD2. With V trimmed by 2 bases and J by 2 bases, 7 bases remained unmatched. The CDR3 runs 18 residues. Germline CDR1 LGHNA, CDR2 YSLEER. CDR3 nucleotides: TGCGCCAGCAGCCAAAGCCAAGGGACTAGCGGGACCACAGATACGCAGTATTTT. Translated, it gives CASSQSQGTSGTTDTQYF.

The chain couples TRBV27 to TRBJ1-1; possible D gene TRBD1, 5 bases. The CDR3 is 13 residues long. The V end lost 3 bases, the J end lost 9 bases, and 14 bases lay between the germline ends. Germline V gives CDR1 MNHEY, CDR2 SMNVEV (reference sequence). The CDR3 coding sequence is TGTGCCAGCAGTTTGGGGCCCCCGCGCAAAGCTTTCTTT. Protein sequence: CASSLGPPRKAFF.

J is TRBJ1-1 and V is TRBV4-2; 7 nucleotides line up with TRBD1. V was pared by 4 bases and J by 7 bases, with 9 bases of the junction left unmatched. There are 14 residues in the CDR3. The germline gives CDR1 LGHNA, CDR2 YNFKEQ. CDR3 sequence reads: CASSPPTGIFEAFF. The DNA for the CDR3 is TGTGCCAGCAGCCCCCCGACAGGGATCTTTGAAGCTTTCTTT.

V is TRBV28 and J is TRBJ1-1; 7 bases line up with TRBD1. The length of the CDR3 is 14 residues. CDR1 is MDHEN and CDR2 is SYDVKM in the germline V gene. Trimming removed 3 bases from V and 5 bases from J; junction bases left unmatched: 6. The CDR3 DNA reads as TGTGCCAGCAGTTTGGAACAGGGGACAACTGAAGCTTTCTTT. Encoded protein: CASSLEQGTTEAFF.

As concerns this clone: Other DNA sequences in this sample translate to the same CDR3. V is TRBV5-4 and J is TRBJ1-5, with 8 bases aligning to TRBD1. The V gene end was trimmed by 2 bases and the J gene end by 4 bases; junction bases not matched to a gene: 2. Germline lookup yields CDR1 SGHNT and CDR2 YYREEE (reference sequence). The CDR3 totals 14 residues. The CDR3 DNA follows: TGTGCCAGCAGCTTACAGGGGGTAAATCAGCCCCAGCATTTT. Encoded protein: CASSLQGVNQPQHF.

The chain joins TRBV4-1 to TRBJ2-2, with TRBD1 matching over 7 bases. Germline CDR1 and CDR2: MGHRA and YSYEKL. This CDR3 contains 13 residues. V was clipped by 4 bases and J by 5 bases; unmatched bases: 1. CDR3 in DNA: TGCGCCAGCAGCCCCAGGGGGACCGGGGAGCTGTTTTTT. Encoded protein: CASSPRGTGELFF.

This clone was found once. The J gene is TRBJ1-3, the V gene TRBV13; 7 positions match TRBD1. The germline V gene encodes CDR1 PRHDT and CDR2 FYEKMQ (reference sequence). The junction had 8 bases not matched to a gene; V was cut back by 3 bases and J by 0 bases. There are 17 residues in the CDR3. The CDR3 here is CASSFEGARFSGNTIYF. DNA of the CDR3: TGTGCCAGCAGCTTTGAGGGGGCTCGCTTCTCTGGAAACACCATATATTTT.

This rearrangement joins TRBV18 to TRBJ1-1; D is unresolved. The CDR3 has 16 residues. V lost 3 bases and J lost 0, with 14 bases in between. CDR1 and CDR2 from the germline V gene are KGHSH and LQKENI. The CDR3 region is CASSPRLGSMNTEAFF. CDR3 nucleotides: TGTGCCAGCTCACCCAGACTTGGGTCCATGAACACTGAAGCTTTCTTT.